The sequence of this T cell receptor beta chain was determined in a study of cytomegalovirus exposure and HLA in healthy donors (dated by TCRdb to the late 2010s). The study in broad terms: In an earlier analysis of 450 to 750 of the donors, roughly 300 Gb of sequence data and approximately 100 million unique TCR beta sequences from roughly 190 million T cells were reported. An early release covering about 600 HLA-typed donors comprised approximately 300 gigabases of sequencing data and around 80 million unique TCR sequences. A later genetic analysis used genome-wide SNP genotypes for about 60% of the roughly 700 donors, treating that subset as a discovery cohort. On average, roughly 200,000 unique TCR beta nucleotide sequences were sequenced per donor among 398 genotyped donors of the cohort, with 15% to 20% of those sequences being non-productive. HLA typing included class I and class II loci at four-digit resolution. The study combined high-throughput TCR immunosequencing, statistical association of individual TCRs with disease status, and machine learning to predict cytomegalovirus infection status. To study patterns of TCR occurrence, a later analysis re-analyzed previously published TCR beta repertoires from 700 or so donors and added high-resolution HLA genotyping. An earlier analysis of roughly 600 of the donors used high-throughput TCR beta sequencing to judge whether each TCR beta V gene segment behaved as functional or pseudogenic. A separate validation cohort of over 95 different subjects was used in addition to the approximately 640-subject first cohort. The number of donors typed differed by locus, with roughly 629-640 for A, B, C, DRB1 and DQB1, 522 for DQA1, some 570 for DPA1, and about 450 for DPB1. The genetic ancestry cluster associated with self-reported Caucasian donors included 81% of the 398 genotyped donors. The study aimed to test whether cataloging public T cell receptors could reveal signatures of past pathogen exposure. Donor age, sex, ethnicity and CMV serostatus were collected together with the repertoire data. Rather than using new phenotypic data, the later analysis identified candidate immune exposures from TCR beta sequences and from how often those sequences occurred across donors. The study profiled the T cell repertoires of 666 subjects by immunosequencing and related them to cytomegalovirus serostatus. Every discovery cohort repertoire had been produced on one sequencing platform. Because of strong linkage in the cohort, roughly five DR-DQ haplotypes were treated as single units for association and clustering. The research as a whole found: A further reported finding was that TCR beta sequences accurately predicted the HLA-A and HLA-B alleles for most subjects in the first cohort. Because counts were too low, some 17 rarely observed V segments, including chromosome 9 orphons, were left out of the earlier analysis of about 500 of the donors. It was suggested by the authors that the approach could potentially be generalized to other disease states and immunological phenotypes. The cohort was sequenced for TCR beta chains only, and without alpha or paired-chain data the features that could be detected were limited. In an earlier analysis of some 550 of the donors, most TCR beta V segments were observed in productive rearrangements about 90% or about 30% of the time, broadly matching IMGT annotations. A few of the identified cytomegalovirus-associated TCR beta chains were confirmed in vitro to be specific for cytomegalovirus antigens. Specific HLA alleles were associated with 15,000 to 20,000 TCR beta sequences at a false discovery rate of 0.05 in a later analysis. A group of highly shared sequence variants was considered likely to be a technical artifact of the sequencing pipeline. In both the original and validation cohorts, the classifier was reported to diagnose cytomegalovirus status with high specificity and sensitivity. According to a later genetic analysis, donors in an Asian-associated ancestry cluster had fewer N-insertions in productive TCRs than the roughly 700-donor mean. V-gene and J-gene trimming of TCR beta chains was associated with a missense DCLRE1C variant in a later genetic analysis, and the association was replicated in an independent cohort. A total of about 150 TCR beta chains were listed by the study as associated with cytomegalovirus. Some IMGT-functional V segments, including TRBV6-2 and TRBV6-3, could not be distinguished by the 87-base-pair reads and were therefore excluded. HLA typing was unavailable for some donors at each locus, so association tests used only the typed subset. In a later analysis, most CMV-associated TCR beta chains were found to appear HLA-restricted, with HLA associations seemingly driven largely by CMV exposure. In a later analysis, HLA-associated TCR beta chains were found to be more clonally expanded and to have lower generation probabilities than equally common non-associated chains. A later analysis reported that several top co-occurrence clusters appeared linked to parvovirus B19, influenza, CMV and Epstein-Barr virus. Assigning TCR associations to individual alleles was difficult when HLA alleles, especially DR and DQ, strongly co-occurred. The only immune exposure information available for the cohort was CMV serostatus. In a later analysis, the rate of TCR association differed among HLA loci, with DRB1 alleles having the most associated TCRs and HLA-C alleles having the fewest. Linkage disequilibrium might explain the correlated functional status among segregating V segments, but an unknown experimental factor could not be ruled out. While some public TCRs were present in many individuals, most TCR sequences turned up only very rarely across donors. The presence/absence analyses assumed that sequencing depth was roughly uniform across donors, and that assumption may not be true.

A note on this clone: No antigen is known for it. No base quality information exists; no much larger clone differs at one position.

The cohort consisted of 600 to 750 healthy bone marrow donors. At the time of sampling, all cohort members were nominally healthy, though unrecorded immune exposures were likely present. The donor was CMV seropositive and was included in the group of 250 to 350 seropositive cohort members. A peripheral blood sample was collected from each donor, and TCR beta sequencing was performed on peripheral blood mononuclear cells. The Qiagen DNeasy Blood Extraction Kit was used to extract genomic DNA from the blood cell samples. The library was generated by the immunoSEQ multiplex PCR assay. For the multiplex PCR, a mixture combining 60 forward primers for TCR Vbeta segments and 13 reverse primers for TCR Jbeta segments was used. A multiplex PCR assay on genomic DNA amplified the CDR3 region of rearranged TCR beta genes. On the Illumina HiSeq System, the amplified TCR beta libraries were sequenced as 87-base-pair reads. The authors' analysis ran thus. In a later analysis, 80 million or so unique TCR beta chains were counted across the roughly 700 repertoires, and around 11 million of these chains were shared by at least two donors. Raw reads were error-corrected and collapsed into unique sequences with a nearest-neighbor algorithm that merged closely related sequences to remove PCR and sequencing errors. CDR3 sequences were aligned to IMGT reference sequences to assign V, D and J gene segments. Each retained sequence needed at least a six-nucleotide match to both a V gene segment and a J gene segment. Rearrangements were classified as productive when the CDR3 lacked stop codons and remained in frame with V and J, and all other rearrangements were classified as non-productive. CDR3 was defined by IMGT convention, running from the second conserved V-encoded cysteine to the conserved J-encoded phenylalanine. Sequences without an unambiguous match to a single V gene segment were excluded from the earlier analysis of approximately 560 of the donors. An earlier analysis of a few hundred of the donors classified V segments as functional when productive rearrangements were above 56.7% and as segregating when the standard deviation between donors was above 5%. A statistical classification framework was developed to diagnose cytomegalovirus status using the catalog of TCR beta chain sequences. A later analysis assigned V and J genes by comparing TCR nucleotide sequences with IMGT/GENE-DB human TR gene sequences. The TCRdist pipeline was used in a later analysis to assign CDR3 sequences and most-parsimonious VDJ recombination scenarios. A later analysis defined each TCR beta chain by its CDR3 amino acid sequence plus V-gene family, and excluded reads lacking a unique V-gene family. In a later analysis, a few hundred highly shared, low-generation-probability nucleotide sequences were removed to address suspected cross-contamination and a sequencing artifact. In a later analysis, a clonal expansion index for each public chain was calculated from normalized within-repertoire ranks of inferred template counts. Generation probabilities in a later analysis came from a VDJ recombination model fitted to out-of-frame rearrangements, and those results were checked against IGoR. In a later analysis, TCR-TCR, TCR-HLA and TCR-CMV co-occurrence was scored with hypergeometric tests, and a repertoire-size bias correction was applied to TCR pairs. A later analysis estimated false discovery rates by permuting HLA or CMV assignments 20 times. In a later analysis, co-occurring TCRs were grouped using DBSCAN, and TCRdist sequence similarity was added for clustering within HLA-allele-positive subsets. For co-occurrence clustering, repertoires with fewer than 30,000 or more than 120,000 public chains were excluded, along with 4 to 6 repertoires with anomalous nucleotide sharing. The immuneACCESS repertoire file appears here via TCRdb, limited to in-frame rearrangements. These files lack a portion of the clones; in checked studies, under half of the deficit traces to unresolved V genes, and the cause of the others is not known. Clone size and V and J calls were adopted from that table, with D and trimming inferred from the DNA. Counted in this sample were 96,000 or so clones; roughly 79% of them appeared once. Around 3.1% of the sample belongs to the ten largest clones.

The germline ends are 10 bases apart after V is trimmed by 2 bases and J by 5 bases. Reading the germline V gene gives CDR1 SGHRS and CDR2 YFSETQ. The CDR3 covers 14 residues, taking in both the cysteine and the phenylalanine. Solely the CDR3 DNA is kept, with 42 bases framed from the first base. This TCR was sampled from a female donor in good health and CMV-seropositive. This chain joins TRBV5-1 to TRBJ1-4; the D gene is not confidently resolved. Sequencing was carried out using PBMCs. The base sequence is TGCGCCAGCAGCTTTCTAGCGGGGAATGAAAAACTGTTTTTT. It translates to CASSFLAGNEKLFF.